This T cell receptor beta chain was captured by sequencing in a study of OX40 agonist ivuxolimab in advanced cancers. Data came from immunoSEQ multiplex PCR; TCRdb stores just in-frame clones and leaves some out. The table shows roughly 92,000 clones, with around nine tenths occurring only once. The receptor was isolated from an adult with an advanced solid tumor such as melanoma, head and neck, liver or kidney cancer. This specimen consisted of CD4+ or CD8+ T cells sorted from blood, obtained in a trial of the OX40 agonist ivuxolimab.

The chain's CDR3 is CATSGLLAAPYEQYF. The CDR3 coding sequence is TGTGCCACCAGCGGCCTACTAGCGGCCCCCTACGAGCAGTACTTC. This chain connects TRBV15 to TRBJ2-7, with 8 bases aligning to TRBD2. The CDR3 runs to 15 residues. Germline values: CDR1 LNHNV, CDR2 YYDKDF (reference sequence). The J segment lost 2 bases and the V segment lost 5 bases, leaving 8 bases of the junction unmatched.